The sequence of this T cell receptor (beta chain) was determined in a study of blood T cell repertoires in COVID-19. Germline CDR1 reads PRHDT; CDR2 reads FYEKMQ (reference sequence). Losses at the gene ends were 7 bases for V and 0 bases for J; bases not matched to a gene: 2. This CDR3 is 15 amino acids long. TCRdb keeps only in-frame clones here, not all; method: immunoSEQ multiplex PCR. The sample comprises about 310,000 clones, about 91% of which are singletons, and approximately 9% rests with the top ten. This clone was seen a few times. The receptor was isolated from a woman between 18 and 29 years old who had recovered from COVID-19. Specimen: PBMCs or T cells enriched from blood (not recorded which). The chain couples TRBV13 to TRBJ2-3, with 12 positions matching TRBD2. CDR3 region: CASTGTSGSTDTQYF. CDR3 sequence (DNA): TGTGCCAGCACAGGGACTAGCGGGAGCACAGATACGCAGTATTTT.